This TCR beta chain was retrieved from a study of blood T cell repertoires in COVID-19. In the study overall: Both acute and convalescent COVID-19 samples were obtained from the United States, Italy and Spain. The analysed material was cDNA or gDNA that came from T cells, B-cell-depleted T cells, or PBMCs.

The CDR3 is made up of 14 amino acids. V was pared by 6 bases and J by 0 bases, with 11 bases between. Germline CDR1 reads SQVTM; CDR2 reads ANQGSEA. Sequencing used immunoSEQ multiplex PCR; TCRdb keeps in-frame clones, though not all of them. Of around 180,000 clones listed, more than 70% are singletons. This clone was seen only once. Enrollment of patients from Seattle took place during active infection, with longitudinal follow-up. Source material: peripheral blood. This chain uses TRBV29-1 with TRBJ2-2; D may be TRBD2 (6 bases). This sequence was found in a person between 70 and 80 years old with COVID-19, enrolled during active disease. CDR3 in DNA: TGCAGCGTACGTAGCGGAACGAACACCGGGGAGCTGTTTTTT. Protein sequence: CSVRSGTNTGELFF.